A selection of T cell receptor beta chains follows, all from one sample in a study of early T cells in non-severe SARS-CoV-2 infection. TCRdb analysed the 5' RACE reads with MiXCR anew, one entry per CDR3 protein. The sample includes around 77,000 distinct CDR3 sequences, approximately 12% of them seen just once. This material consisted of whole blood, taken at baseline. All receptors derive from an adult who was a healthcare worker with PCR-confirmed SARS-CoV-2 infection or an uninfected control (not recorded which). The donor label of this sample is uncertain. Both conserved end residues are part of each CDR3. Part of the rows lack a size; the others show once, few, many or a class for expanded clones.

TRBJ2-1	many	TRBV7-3	CASSLRLASYNEQFF
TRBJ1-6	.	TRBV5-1	CASSQGDSFYNSPLHF
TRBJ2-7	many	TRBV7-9	CASSQTGTARGEQYF
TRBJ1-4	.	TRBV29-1	CSVADRATNEKLFF
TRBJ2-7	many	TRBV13	CASSSSLYQGYEQYF
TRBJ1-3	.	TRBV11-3	CASSPLLGAGGNTIYF
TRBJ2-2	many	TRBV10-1	CASKDRGESGELFF
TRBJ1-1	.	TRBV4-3	CASSQLPYLNTEAFF
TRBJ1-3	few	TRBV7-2	CASSFRAPEGFGSGNTIYF
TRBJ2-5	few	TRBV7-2	CASGLERKETQYF
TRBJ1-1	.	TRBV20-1	CSATVGLPKAFF
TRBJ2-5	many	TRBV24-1	CATADHQETQYF
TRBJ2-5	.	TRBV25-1	CASSDHRRGDQETQYF
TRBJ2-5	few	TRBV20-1	CSARDWGRNQETQYF
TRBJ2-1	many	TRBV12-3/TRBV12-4	CASPWQGGNEQFF
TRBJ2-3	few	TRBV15	CATSRDLAGGLGTQYF
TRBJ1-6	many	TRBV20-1	CSARDREGNSPLHF